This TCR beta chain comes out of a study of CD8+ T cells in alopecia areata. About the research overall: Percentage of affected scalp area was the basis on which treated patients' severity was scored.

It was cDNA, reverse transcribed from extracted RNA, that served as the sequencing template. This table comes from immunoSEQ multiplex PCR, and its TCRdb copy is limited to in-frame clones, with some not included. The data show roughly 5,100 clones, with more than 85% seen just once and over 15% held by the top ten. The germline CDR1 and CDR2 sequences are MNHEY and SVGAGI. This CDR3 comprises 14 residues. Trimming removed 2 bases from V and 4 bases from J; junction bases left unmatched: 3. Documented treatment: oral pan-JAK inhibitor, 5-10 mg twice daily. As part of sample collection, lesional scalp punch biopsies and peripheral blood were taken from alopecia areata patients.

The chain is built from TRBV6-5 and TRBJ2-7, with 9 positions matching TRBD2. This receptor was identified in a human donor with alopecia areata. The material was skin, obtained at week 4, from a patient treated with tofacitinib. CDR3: CASSYAGGKYEQYF. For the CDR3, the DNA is TGTGCCAGCAGTTACGCGGGGGGGAAGTACGAGCAGTACTTC.